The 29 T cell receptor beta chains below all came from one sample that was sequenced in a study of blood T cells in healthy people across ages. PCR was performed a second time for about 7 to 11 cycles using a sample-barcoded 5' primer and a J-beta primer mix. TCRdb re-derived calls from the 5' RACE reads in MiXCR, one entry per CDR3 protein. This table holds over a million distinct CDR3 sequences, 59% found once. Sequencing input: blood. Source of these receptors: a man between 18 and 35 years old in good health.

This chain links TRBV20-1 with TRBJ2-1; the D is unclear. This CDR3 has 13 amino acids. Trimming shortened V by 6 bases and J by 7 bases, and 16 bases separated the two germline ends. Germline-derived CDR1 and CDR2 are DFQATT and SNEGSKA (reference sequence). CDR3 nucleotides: TGCAGTGCAAACATCCCACCCCAAAATGAGCAGTTCTTC. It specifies CSANIPPQNEQFF.

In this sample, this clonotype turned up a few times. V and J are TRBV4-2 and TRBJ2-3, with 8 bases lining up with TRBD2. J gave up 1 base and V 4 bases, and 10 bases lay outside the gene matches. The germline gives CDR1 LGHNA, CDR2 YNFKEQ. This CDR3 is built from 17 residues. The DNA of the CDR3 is TGTGCCAGCAGCCCAGCGGTGGCAGCGGGAGGCACAGATACGCAGTATTTT. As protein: CASSPAVAAGGTDTQYF.

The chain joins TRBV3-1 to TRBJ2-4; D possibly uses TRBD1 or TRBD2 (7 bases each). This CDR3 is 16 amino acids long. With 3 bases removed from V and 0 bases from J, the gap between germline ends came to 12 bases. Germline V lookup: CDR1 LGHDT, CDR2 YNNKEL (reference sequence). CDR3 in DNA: TGTGCCAGCAGCCAGTCAGGGGGGGGAGCCAAAAACATTCAGTACTTC. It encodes CASSQSGGGAKNIQYF.

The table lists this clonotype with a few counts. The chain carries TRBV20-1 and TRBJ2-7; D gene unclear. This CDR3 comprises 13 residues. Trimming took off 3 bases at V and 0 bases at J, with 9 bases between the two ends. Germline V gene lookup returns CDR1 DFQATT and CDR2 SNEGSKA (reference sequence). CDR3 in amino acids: CSARVRTSYEQYF. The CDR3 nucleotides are TGCAGTGCTAGGGTCCGGACCTCCTACGAGCAGTACTTC.

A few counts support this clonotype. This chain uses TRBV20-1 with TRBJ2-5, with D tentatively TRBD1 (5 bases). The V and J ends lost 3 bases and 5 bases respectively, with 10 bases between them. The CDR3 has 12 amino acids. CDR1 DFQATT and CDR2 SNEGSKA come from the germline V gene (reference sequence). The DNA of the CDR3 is TGCAGTGCTAGGACAGACGGGGAGACCCAGTACTTC. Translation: CSARTDGETQYF.

The CDR3, as DNA: TGCAGTGCCGGAACAGGGGGCTTTGTCGCGGATGGCTACACCTTC. Residues: CSAGTGGFVADGYTF. V and J are TRBV20-1 and TRBJ1-2; 9 bases are a match to TRBD1. V was pared by 6 bases and J by 6 bases, with 14 bases of the junction left unmatched. CDR3 length: 15 residues. CDR1 is DFQATT, CDR2 SNEGSKA, per germline (reference sequence).

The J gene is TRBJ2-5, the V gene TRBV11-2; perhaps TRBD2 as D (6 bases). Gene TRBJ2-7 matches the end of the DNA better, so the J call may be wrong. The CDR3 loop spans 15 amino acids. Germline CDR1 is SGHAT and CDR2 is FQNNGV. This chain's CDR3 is CASSLGAGHGYEQYF. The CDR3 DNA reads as TGTGCCAGCAGCTTAGGGGCGGGGCATGGCTACGAGCAGTACTTC.

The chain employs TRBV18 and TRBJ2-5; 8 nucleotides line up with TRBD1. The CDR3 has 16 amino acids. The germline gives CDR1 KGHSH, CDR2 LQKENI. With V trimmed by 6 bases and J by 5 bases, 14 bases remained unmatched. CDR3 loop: CASSPRGTGNWETQYF. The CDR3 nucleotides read TGTGCCAGCTCCCCTCGCGGGACAGGCAATTGGGAGACCCAGTACTTC.

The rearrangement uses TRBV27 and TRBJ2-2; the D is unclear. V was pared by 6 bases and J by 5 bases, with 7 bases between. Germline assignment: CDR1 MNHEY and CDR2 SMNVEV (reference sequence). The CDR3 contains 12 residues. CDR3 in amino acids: CASSWLTGELFF. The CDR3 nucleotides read TGTGCCAGCAGCTGGTTGACCGGGGAGCTGTTTTTT.

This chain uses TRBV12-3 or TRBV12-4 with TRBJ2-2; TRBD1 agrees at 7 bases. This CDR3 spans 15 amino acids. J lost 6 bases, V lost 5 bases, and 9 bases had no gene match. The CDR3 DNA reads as TGTGCCAGCAGTACCCAAGACAGGGCGCCCGGGGAGCTGTTTTTT. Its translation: CASSTQDRAPGELFF.

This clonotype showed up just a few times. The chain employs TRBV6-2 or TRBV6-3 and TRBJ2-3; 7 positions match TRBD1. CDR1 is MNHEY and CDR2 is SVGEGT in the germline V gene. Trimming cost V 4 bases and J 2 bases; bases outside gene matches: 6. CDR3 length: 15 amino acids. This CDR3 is CASSSFGTATDTQYF. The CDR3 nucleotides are TGTGCCAGCAGTTCCTTCGGGACAGCCACAGATACGCAGTATTTT.

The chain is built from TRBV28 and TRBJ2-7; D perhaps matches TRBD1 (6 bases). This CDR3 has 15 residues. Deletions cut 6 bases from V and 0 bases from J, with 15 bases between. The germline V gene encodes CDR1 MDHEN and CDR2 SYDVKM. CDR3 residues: CASSAGTKFSYEQYF. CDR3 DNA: TGTGCCAGCAGCGCCGGGACAAAATTCTCCTACGAGCAGTACTTC. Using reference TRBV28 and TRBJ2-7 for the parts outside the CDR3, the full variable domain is DVKVTQSSRYLVKRTGEKVFLECVQDMDHENMFWYRQDPGLGLRLIYFSYDVKMKEKGDIPEGYSVSREKKERFSLILESASTNQTSMYLCASSAGTKFSYEQYFGPGTRLTVT.

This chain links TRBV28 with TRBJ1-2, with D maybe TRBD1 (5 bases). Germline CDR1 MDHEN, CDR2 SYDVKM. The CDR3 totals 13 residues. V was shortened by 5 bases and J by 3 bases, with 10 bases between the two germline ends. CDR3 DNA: TGTGCCAGCAGTAGGACATCCGACTATGGCTACACCTTC. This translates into CASSRTSDYGYTF.

CDR3 DNA: TGCAGCGCCAGGCGGGACAGGGGACGGCAGTTCTTC. This translates into CSARRDRGRQFF. The gene calls are TRBV29-1 and TRBJ2-1; 10 bases match TRBD1. This CDR3 is built from 12 residues. V was pared by 7 bases and J by 12 bases, with 9 bases of the junction left unmatched. Germline CDR1 is SQVTM and CDR2 is ANQGSEA.

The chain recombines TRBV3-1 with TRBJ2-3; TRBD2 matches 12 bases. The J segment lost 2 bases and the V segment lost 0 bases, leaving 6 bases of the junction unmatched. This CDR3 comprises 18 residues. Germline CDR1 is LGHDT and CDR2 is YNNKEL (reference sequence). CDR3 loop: CASSQEILAGGATDTQYF. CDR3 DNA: TGTGCCAGCAGCCAAGAGATCCTAGCGGGAGGGGCCACAGATACGCAGTATTTT.

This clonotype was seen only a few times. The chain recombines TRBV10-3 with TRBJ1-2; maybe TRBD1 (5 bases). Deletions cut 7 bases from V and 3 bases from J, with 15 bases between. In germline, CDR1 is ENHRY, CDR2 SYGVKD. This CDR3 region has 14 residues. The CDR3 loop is CAIIPEGRDYGYTF. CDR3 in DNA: TGTGCCATCATCCCAGAGGGGCGAGACTATGGCTACACCTTC.

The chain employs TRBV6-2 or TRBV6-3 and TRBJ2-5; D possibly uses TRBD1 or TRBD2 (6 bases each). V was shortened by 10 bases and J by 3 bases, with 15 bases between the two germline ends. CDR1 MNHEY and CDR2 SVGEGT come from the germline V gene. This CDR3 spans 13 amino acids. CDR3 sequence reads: CAIGGLPKETQYF. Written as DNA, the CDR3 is TGTGCCATTGGGGGGCTCCCCAAAGAGACCCAGTACTTC.

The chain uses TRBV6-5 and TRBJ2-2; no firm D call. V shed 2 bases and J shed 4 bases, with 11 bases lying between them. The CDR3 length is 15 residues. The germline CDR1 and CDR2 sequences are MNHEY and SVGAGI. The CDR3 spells CASSYGVVATGELFF. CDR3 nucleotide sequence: TGTGCCAGCAGTTACGGGGTAGTGGCCACCGGGGAGCTGTTTTTT.

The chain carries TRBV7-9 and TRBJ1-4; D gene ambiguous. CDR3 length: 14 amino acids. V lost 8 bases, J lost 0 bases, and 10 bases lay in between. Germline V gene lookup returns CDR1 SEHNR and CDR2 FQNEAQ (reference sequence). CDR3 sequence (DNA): TGTGCCAGCTGCCGAGGAACAACTAATGAAAAACTGTTTTTT. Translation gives CASCRGTTNEKLFF. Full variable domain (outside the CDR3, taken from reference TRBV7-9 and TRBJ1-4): DTGVSQNPRHKITKRGQNVTFRCDPISEHNRLYWYRQTLGQGPEFLTYFQNEAQLEKSRLLSDRFSAERPKGSFSTLEIQRTEQGDSAMYLCASCRGTTNEKLFFGSGTQLSVL.

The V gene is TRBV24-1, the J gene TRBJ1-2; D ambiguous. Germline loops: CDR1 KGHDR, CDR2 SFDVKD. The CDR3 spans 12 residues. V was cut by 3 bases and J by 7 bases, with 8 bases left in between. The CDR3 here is CATSDPTGGYTF. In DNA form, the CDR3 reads TGTGCCACCAGTGATCCGACGGGTGGCTACACCTTC.

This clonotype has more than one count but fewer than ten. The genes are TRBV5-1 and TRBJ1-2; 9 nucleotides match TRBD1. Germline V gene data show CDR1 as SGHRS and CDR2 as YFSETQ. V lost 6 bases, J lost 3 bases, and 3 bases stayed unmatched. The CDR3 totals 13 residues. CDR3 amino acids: CASTRQGDYGYTF. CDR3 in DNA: TGCGCCAGCACCCGACAGGGGGACTATGGCTACACCTTC.

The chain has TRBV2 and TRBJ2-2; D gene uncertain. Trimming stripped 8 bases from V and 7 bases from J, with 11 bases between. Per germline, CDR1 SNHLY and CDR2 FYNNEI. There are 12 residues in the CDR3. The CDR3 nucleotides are TGTGCCAGCTTTTATGCGTACGGGGAGCTGTTTTTT. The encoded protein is CASFYAYGELFF.

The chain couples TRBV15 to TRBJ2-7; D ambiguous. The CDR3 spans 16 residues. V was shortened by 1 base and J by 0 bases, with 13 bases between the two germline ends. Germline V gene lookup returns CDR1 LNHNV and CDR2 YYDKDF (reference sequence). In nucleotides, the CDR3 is TGTGCCACCAGCAGAGGAATACGGCCAAGCTCCTACGAGCAGTACTTC. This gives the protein CATSRGIRPSSYEQYF.

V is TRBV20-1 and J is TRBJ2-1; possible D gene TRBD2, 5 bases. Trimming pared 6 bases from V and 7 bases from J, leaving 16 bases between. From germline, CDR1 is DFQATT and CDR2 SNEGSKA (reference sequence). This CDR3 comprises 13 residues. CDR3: CSARALGINEQFF. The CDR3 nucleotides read TGCAGTGCGAGGGCCTTGGGGATTAATGAGCAGTTCTTC.

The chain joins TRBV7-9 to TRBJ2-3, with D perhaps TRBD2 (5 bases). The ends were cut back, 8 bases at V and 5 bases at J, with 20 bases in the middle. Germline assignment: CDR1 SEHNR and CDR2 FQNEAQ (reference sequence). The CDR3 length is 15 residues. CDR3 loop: CASQLNGGGGDTQYF. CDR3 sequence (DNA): TGTGCCAGCCAGCTTAATGGTGGAGGTGGAGATACGCAGTATTTT.

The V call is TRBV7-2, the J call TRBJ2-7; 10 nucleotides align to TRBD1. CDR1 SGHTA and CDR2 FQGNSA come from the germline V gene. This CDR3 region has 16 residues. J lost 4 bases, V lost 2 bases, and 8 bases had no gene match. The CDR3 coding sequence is TGTGCCAGCAGCTTAAAATCCCGACAGGGGGCTTACGAGCAGTACTTC. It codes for CASSLKSRQGAYEQYF.

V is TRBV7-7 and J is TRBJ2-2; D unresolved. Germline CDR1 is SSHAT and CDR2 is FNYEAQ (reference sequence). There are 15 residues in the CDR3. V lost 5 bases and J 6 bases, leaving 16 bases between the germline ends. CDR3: CASSPTSMDAGELFF. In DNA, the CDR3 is TGTGCCAGCAGCCCAACTTCGATGGACGCCGGGGAGCTGTTTTTT.

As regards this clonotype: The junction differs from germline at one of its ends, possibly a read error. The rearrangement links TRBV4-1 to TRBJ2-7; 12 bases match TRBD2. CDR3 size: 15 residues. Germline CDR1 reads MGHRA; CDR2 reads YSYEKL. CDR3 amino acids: CASSSTSGSSYEHYF. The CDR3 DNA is TGCGCCAGCAGCTCGACTAGCGGGAGCTCCTACGAGCACTACTTC.

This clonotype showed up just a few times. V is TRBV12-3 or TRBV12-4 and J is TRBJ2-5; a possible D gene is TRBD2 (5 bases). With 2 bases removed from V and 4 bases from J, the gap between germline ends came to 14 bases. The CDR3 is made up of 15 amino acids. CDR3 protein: CASSLTPTGVETQYF. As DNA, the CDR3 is TGTGCCAGCAGTTTAACCCCCACCGGGGTAGAGACCCAGTACTTC.